Listed below are T cell receptor beta chains from one sample, sequenced in a study of blood T cell repertoires in COVID-19. Clones were read by immunoSEQ multiplex PCR, and TCRdb kept only the in-frame ones, dropping some. The sample holds around 250,000 clones, more than 65% seen once. Sequenced material: peripheral blood. Receptor source: a man between 50 and 59 years old with active or convalescent COVID-19. Both conserved end residues are part of each CDR3. A D gene is named only where the DNA matches it firmly. Size is omitted from some rows. Given values are once, few, many or a class for expanded clones.

TRBJ2-2 | TRBV5-1 | . | . | CASSSWVPGTGELFF | TGCGCCAGCAGCTCGTGGGTACCAGGCACCGGGGAGCTGTTTTTT
TRBJ2-2 | TRBV9 | . | . | CASSAPQGGSNTGELFF | TGTGCCAGCAGCGCTCCTCAGGGGGGTTCGAACACCGGGGAGCTGTTTTTT
TRBJ2-1 | TRBV7-9 | . | TRBD2 | CASSWTSGYNEQFF | TGTGCCAGCAGCTGGACTAGCGGGTACAATGAGCAGTTCTTC
TRBJ1-6 | TRBV6-5 | . | TRBD1 | CASRTGGTGSPLHF | TGTGCCAGCAGGACAGGGGGCACGGGTTCACCCCTCCACTTT
TRBJ1-1 | TRBV5-1 | . | . | CASSSSAGGTEAFF | TGCGCCAGCAGCTCCTCGGCGGGGGGCACTGAAGCTTTCTTT
TRBJ2-2 | TRBV28 | . | . | CASGLPGNTGELFF | TGTGCCAGCGGCCTTCCGGGGAACACCGGGGAGCTGTTTTTT
TRBJ2-1 | TRBV5-1 | . | TRBD2 | CASSLSGSSYNEQFF | TGCGCCAGCAGCCTAAGCGGGAGCTCCTACAATGAGCAGTTCTTC
TRBJ1-2 | TRBV9 | . | TRBD1 | CASSATGGADYGYTF | TGTGCCAGCAGCGCGACAGGGGGCGCGGACTATGGCTACACCTTC
TRBJ2-7 | TRBV9 | . | TRBD1 | CASSAQGYEQYF | TGTGCCAGCAGCGCACAGGGGTACGAGCAGTACTTC
TRBJ2-1 | TRBV5-4 | . | TRBD2 | CASRAGLAGGVPNEQFF | TGTGCCAGCAGAGCGGGACTAGCGGGGGGGGTACCCAATGAGCAGTTCTTC
TRBJ2-3 | TRBV19 | . | . | CASSALTGVDTQYF | TGTGCCAGTAGTGCCCTCACAGGAGTAGATACGCAGTATTTT
TRBJ2-1 | TRBV9 | . | . | CASGGLVQFF | TGTGCCAGCGGGGGGTTAGTGCAGTTCTTC
TRBJ2-1 | TRBV30 | . | TRBD2 | CAWSLGGAFNEQFF | TGTGCCTGGAGTCTCGGGGGGGCCTTCAATGAGCAGTTCTTC
TRBJ2-3 | TRBV6-4 | few | . | CASSDRAGGDTQYF | TGTGCCAGCAGTGACCGAGCGGGCGGGGATACGCAGTATTTT
TRBJ2-3 | TRBV5-8 | . | . | CASSLHRQADTQYF | TGTGCCAGCAGCCTCCATAGACAGGCAGATACGCAGTATTTT
TRBJ2-1 | TRBV25-1 | once | . | CASSGTGQGEQFF | TGTGCCAGCAGTGGGACCGGGCAGGGTGAGCAGTTCTTC
TRBJ1-1 | TRBV4-1 | . | . | CASSQVRGIEAFF | TGCGCCAGCAGCCAAGTCCGGGGGATTGAAGCTTTCTTT
TRBJ2-7 | TRBV14 | . | TRBD1 | CASSRQGQPPVEQYF | TGTGCCAGCAGCCGGCAGGGACAGCCGCCTGTCGAGCAGTACTTC
TRBJ1-1 | TRBV19 | . | TRBD1 | CATQDRLNTEAFF | TGTGCCACTCAGGACAGGTTGAACACTGAAGCTTTCTTT
TRBJ2-7 | TRBV7-6 | . | . | CASSLEGSGSYEQYF | TGTGCCAGCAGCCTGGAAGGTAGCGGCTCCTACGAGCAGTACTTC
TRBJ1-6 | TRBV3-1/TRBV3-2 | few | TRBD1 | CASSQGGQGLNSPLHF | TGTGCCAGCAGCCAGGGAGGACAGGGCCTAAATTCACCCCTCCACTTT
TRBJ2-3 | TRBV5-4 | few | TRBD2 | CASSLVAGGSADTQYF | TGTGCCAGCAGCTTGGTAGCGGGGGGTTCCGCAGATACGCAGTATTTT
TRBJ1-2 | TRBV6-1 | . | . | CASSENTPYGYTF | TGTGCCAGCAGTGAGAACACCCCCTATGGCTACACCTTC
TRBJ2-1 | TRBV5-4 | . | TRBD2 | CASSPRGSGDYNEQFF | TGTGCCAGCAGCCCCCGGGGTAGCGGGGATTACAATGAGCAGTTCTTC
TRBJ2-2 | TRBV4-3 | . | TRBD2 | CASSQDLAGYTGELFF | TGCGCCAGCAGCCAAGACCTAGCGGGGTACACCGGGGAGCTGTTTTTT
TRBJ1-2 | TRBV6-1 | . | . | CASSESGRVDGYTF | TGTGCCAGCAGTGAATCGGGCAGGGTGGACGGCTACACCTTC
TRBJ2-7 | TRBV27 | . | TRBD1 | CASSRTGRSIEQYF | TGTGCCAGCAGTAGGACAGGGCGGTCGATCGAGCAGTACTTC